The 31 T cell receptor beta chains in this list originate from one sample, sequenced in a study of post-analysis software for immune sequencing data. Study observations and caveats: In patients, about five TRBV segments were more frequent than in controls, with TRBV5-6, TRBV5-1 and TRBV20-1 among them.

Unique molecular identifiers tagged the TCR beta cDNA libraries. TCRdb analysed the PCR reads with MiXCR anew, one entry per CDR3 protein. The table has hundreds of thousands of distinct CDR3 sequences, 25% to 30% seen once. Their cognate antigens are unknown. The sample was blood. These receptors were collected from a girl aged 10 to 17 with multiple sclerosis.

The chain combines TRBV2 with TRBJ1-2, with unresolved D. Germline lookup yields CDR1 SNHLY and CDR2 FYNNEI. Deletions cut 7 bases from V and 2 bases from J, with 11 bases between. The CDR3 contains 13 residues. The CDR3 DNA reads TGTGCCAGCAAGGTCGGGTCGAACTATGGCTACACCTTC. It yields the protein CASKVGSNYGYTF. The full variable domain, with the rest looked up from reference TRBV2 and TRBJ1-2, is EPEVTQTPSHQVTQMGQEVILRCVPISNHLYFYWYRQILGQKVEFLVSFYNNEISEKSEIFDDQFSVERPDGSNFTLKIRSTKLEDSAMYFCASKVGSNYGYTFGSGTRLTVV.

This chain joins TRBV6-6 and TRBJ1-1, with a tentative D call TRBD1 (5 bases). V lost 0 bases to trimming and J lost 4 bases, with 9 bases between them. The CDR3 covers 14 residues. CDR1 is MNHNY and CDR2 is SVGAGI in the germline V gene (reference sequence). CDR3 sequence: CASSYSFGTTEAFF. The DNA for the CDR3 is TGTGCCAGCAGTTACTCGTTCGGGACCACTGAAGCTTTCTTT.

This chain joins TRBV7-9 and TRBJ2-1, with no clear D. The V and J ends lost 4 bases and 10 bases respectively, with 14 bases between them. CDR3 length: 13 amino acids. Germline V gene lookup returns CDR1 SEHNR and CDR2 FQNEAQ (reference sequence). The CDR3: CASSSRLEDEQFF. The CDR3 DNA sequence: TGTGCCAGCAGCTCCAGGTTAGAGGACGAGCAGTTCTTC. The variable domain in full, with the rest retrieved from reference TRBV7-9 and TRBJ2-1, is DTGVSQNPRHKITKRGQNVTFRCDPISEHNRLYWYRQTLGQGPEFLTYFQNEAQLEKSRLLSDRFSAERPKGSFSTLEIQRTEQGDSAMYLCASSSRLEDEQFFGPGTRLTVL.

The genes are TRBV5-1 and TRBJ1-4, with a possible D match to TRBD1 (5 bases). The germline V gene encodes CDR1 SGHRS and CDR2 YFSETQ. Trimming stripped 4 bases from V and 5 bases from J, with 9 bases between. The CDR3 is made up of 13 amino acids. In DNA, the CDR3 is TGCGCCAGCAGCCGGGACGGAAATGAAAAACTGTTTTTT. Translation gives CASSRDGNEKLFF. The full variable domain, in which reference TRBV5-1 and TRBJ1-4 provide the parts outside the CDR3, is KAGVTQTPRYLIKTRGQQVTLSCSPISGHRSVSWYQQTPGQGLQFLFEYFSETQRNKGNFPGRFSGRQFSNSRSEMNVSTLELGDSALYLCASSRDGNEKLFFGSGTQLSVL.

This clonotype was detected only a few times. The chain carries TRBV9 and TRBJ2-3; unclear D gene. V dropped 5 bases and J dropped 3 bases, with 22 bases sitting between them. CDR1 and CDR2 from the germline V gene are SGDLS and YYNGEE. This CDR3 has 17 residues. The CDR3 nucleotides read TGTGCCAGCAGTATAATTGGAGCAAGTTTGAGGACAGATACGCAGTATTTT. Protein: CASSIIGASLRTDTQYF.

In its sample, this clonotype was seen a few times. This chain joins TRBV15 and TRBJ2-1; possibly TRBD2 for D (5 bases). The germline gives CDR1 LNHNV, CDR2 YYDKDF (reference sequence). The germline V and J ends were trimmed by 0 bases and 9 bases, with 9 bases remaining between them. The CDR3 spans 13 residues. CDR3 region: CATSRDLGGEQFF. CDR3 in DNA: TGTGCCACCAGCAGAGATCTTGGAGGTGAGCAGTTCTTC.

V and J are TRBV10-3 and TRBJ2-1; 11 bases agree with TRBD2. Germline assignment: CDR1 ENHRY and CDR2 SYGVKD. V shed 7 bases and J 2 bases; nucleotides not matched to a gene: 16. The CDR3 is made up of 19 amino acids. CDR3 sequence: CAITPGTSGLAFAYNEQFF. CDR3 DNA sequence: TGTGCCATCACCCCCGGGACTAGCGGTTTGGCGTTCGCCTACAATGAGCAGTTCTTC.

The table lists this clonotype with a few counts. V and J are TRBV29-1 and TRBJ2-7, with D maybe TRBD1 (5 bases). CDR3 length: 16 residues. V lost 1 base and J 0 bases, leaving 16 bases between the germline ends. Per germline, CDR1 SQVTM and CDR2 ANQGSEA. The CDR3: CSVEVWTSANSYEQYF. The CDR3 DNA reads as TGCAGCGTTGAAGTTTGGACATCAGCCAACTCCTACGAGCAGTACTTC.

Note on this clonotype: A much larger clone differs from this one at a single base, so this may be a read error. The chain carries TRBV29-1 and TRBJ2-5; D is ambiguous. CDR1 SQVTM and CDR2 ANQGSEA come from the germline V gene. The CDR3 totals 10 residues. Trimming cost V 4 bases and J 11 bases, with 11 bases left between them. The CDR3 sequence: CSVGTDEQYF. The CDR3 region has the DNA TGCAGCGTTGGGACCGATGAGCAGTACTTC. Together with reference TRBV29-1 and TRBJ2-5, the CDR3 gives the full variable domain: SAVISQKPSRDICQRGTSLTIQCQVDSQVTMMFWYRQQPGQSLTLIATANQGSEATYESGFVIDKFPISRPNLTFSTLTVSNMSPEDSSIYLCSVGTDEQYFGPGTRLLVL.

The V gene is TRBV20-1, the J gene TRBJ2-1; D unresolved. The length of the CDR3 is 15 residues. The V gene's germline CDR1 is DFQATT and CDR2 SNEGSKA (reference sequence). Trimming took off 0 bases at V and 3 bases at J, with 12 bases between the two ends. CDR3: CSARDAQKSYNEQFF. The CDR3 DNA reads TGCAGTGCTAGAGATGCGCAGAAAAGCTACAATGAGCAGTTCTTC.

The chain combines TRBV20-1 with TRBJ1-2; D is unresolved. The V gene's germline CDR1 is DFQATT and CDR2 SNEGSKA (reference sequence). The length of the CDR3 is 15 residues. V lost 1 base and J 5 bases, leaving 17 bases between the germline ends. CDR3 nucleotides: TGCAGTGCTAGAGCAGCGGGTCTGATGGCATATGGCTACACCTTC. It is translated as CSARAAGLMAYGYTF.

A remark on this clonotype: This may come from a read error, since a much larger clone is one base off. The chain has TRBV20-1 and TRBJ2-7, with 9 bases fitting TRBD2. V trimming: 6 bases; J trimming: 2 bases; junction bases outside the gene matches: 5. Germline V gene data show CDR1 as DFQATT and CDR2 as SNEGSKA (reference sequence). The CDR3 is 13 residues long. The CDR3 coding sequence is TGCAGTGCAATTAGCGGGAGAGCCTACGAGCAGTACTTC. Its translation: CSAISGRAYEQYF.

The rearrangement uses TRBV7-2 and TRBJ2-3; D perhaps matches TRBD2 (7 bases). This CDR3 is built from 16 residues. CDR1 is SGHTA, CDR2 FQGNSA, per germline. V lost 3 bases and J 4 bases, leaving 17 bases between the germline ends. CDR3 bases: TGTGCCAGCAGCTTTGGAGGGGGGAGGGCCGCAGATACGCAGTATTTT. This sequence encodes CASSFGGGRAADTQYF.

V gene TRBV12-3 or TRBV12-4 combines with J gene TRBJ1-6; no firm D call. The germline V and J ends were trimmed by 2 bases and 5 bases, with 7 bases remaining between them. This CDR3 has 14 residues. The DNA of the CDR3 is TGTGCCAGCAGTTTAACAGTGGATAATTCACCCCTCCACTTT. This encodes CASSLTVDNSPLHF.

Only a few counts were recorded for this clonotype. This chain joins TRBV3-1 and TRBJ2-1; 14 bases map to TRBD2. From germline, CDR1 is LGHDT and CDR2 YNNKEL (reference sequence). Germline trimming cut 4 bases from V and 5 bases from J; bases unmatched to any gene: 7. The CDR3 runs 17 residues. The CDR3 nucleotides read TGTGCCAGCAGCCCGACTAGCGGGGGGGCCAGGAACAATGAGCAGTTCTTC. Amino acid sequence: CASSPTSGGARNNEQFF.

The chain recombines TRBV15 with TRBJ2-5; no firm D call. Germline V CDR1 and CDR2: LNHNV, YYDKDF (reference sequence). Between the trimmed V and J ends, which lost 1 base and 5 bases, there was a span of 17 bases. The CDR3 loop spans 16 amino acids. The CDR3 DNA sequence: TGTGCCACCAGCAGAGGTGGGGTAGGCAGTTCGGAGACCCAGTACTTC. Encoded protein: CATSRGGVGSSETQYF.

This clonotype has only a few counts. V usage is TRBV20-1 and J usage is TRBJ2-3; no clear D gene. V dropped 3 bases and J dropped 0 bases, with 13 bases sitting between them. Germline assignment: CDR1 DFQATT and CDR2 SNEGSKA (reference sequence). The CDR3 consists of 15 residues. As DNA, the CDR3 is TGCAGTGCTAGTAGCTACGGATCTAGCACAGATACGCAGTATTTT. This translates into CSASSYGSSTDTQYF.

The chain employs TRBV28 and TRBJ1-1, with 10 bases that match TRBD1. Trimming at V came to 1 base and at J to 7 bases, leaving 3 bases not matched to a gene. Germline V gives CDR1 MDHEN, CDR2 SYDVKM. CDR3 length equals 14 residues. The CDR3 coding sequence is TGTGCCAGCAGTTTATACGGGACAGGGGTTGAAGCTTTCTTT. Protein sequence: CASSLYGTGVEAFF.

The chain recombines TRBV6-5 with TRBJ2-7; 8 bases map to TRBD2. The CDR3 loop spans 20 amino acids. V lost 2 bases, J lost 1 base, and 19 bases stayed unmatched. Germline values: CDR1 MNHEY, CDR2 SVGAGI. In DNA form, the CDR3 reads TGTGCCAGCAGTTACGCCTCGGCAGGGACCTCCGGACTAGCTTCCTACGAGCAGTACTTC. Translated, it gives CASSYASAGTSGLASYEQYF.

This clonotype was observed a few times. This chain uses TRBV6-1 with TRBJ1-2; D perhaps matches TRBD1 (6 bases). Germline CDR1 reads MNHNS; CDR2 reads SASEGT. The V end lost 2 bases, the J end lost 3 bases, and 10 bases lay between the germline ends. The CDR3 extends over 14 amino acids. The CDR3 bases are TGTGCCAGCAGTGAATCTGGGGGCGACTATGGCTACACCTTC. It encodes CASSESGGDYGYTF.

The CDR3 region has the DNA TGCGCCAGCAGCTTTACGCCCAAAGGCACTGAAGCTTTCTTT. This codes for CASSFTPKGTEAFF. The rearrangement uses TRBV5-1 and TRBJ1-1; D is uncertain. The germline V gene has CDR1 SGHRS and CDR2 YFSETQ. Trimming shortened V by 2 bases and J by 4 bases, and 12 bases separated the two germline ends. This CDR3 region has 14 residues.

About this clonotype: The junction departs from the called germline gene at one end, perhaps through a read error. The V gene is TRBV7-2, the J gene TRBJ2-7; the match to TRBD2 covers 9 bases. The germline V gene has CDR1 SGHTA and CDR2 FQGNSA. The CDR3 has 16 residues. As DNA, the CDR3 is TGTGTCAGCAGCTTAGCGGTAGGAGCGGGAGGACACGAGCAGTACTTC. Residues: CVSSLAVGAGGHEQYF.

The chain joins TRBV29-1 to TRBJ2-3; TRBD2 is a possible D gene (6 bases). The V end was cut by 4 bases, the J end by 0 bases, with 11 bases between. Germline V gives CDR1 SQVTM, CDR2 ANQGSEA. The CDR3 runs 14 residues. CDR3 amino acids: CSVGRAVSTDTQYF. The CDR3 DNA sequence: TGCAGCGTTGGGAGGGCGGTGAGCACAGATACGCAGTATTTT.

This clonotype was seen only a few times. Compared with germline, one end of the junction differs, possibly owing to a read error. CDR3 coding DNA: TGTGCCACCAGTGGAGGGGGGCTTGGGAATCAGCCCCAGCATTTT. It yields the protein CATSGGGLGNQPQHF. This rearrangement joins TRBV10-3 to TRBJ1-5; possible D gene TRBD1, 6 bases. Germline V lookup: CDR1 ENHRY, CDR2 SYGVKD. The CDR3 totals 15 residues.

The V call is TRBV7-9, the J call TRBJ1-1; D remains ambiguous. Trimming removed 1 base at V and 2 bases at J, with 17 bases between. The CDR3 has 17 residues. The germline V gene has CDR1 SEHNR and CDR2 FQNEAQ (reference sequence). The CDR3 nucleotides read TGTGCCAGCAGCTTAGGTATAGCGGTAGGTGTAAACACTGAAGCTTTCTTT. Translation gives CASSLGIAVGVNTEAFF. The whole variable domain, filled in from reference TRBV7-9 and TRBJ1-1, reads DTGVSQNPRHKITKRGQNVTFRCDPISEHNRLYWYRQTLGQGPEFLTYFQNEAQLEKSRLLSDRFSAERPKGSFSTLEIQRTEQGDSAMYLCASSLGIAVGVNTEAFFGQGTRLTVV.

The chain couples TRBV12-3 or TRBV12-4 to TRBJ2-7; D is possibly TRBD2 (6 bases). V dropped 5 bases and J dropped 3 bases, with 14 bases sitting between them. This CDR3 region has 14 residues. CDR3 region: CASSTGTGFYEQYF. CDR3 nucleotide sequence: TGTGCCAGCAGTACCGGGACTGGCTTCTACGAGCAGTACTTC.

This clonotype was found a few times. The chain combines TRBV5-1 with TRBJ1-2; 7 bases agree with TRBD1. The trim removed 4 bases at V and 4 bases at J, leaving 4 bases unmatched. Germline lookup yields CDR1 SGHRS and CDR2 YFSETQ. The CDR3 runs 13 residues. The CDR3 protein is CASSRTGIYGYTF. The CDR3 DNA reads as TGCGCCAGCAGCCGGACAGGCATCTATGGCTACACCTTC.

V is TRBV2 and J is TRBJ2-3; D uncertain. CDR3 size: 14 residues. Germline V gene data show CDR1 as SNHLY and CDR2 as FYNNEI. The V end lost 7 bases, the J end lost 0 bases, and 11 bases lay between the germline ends. CDR3: CASTGRASTDTQYF. CDR3 coding DNA: TGTGCCAGCACCGGACGGGCTAGCACAGATACGCAGTATTTT. Using reference TRBV2 and TRBJ2-3 for the parts outside the CDR3, the full variable domain is EPEVTQTPSHQVTQMGQEVILRCVPISNHLYFYWYRQILGQKVEFLVSFYNNEISEKSEIFDDQFSVERPDGSNFTLKIRSTKLEDSAMYFCASTGRASTDTQYFGPGTRLTVL.

In its sample, this clonotype was seen a few times. The chain recombines TRBV6-1 with TRBJ2-4; no clear D gene. V lost 0 bases and J lost 13, with 10 bases in between. This CDR3 has 12 amino acids. Germline values: CDR1 MNHNS, CDR2 SASEGT. CDR3 protein: CASSEARMVQYF. In DNA form, the CDR3 reads TGTGCCAGCAGTGAAGCGCGGATGGTACAGTACTTC.

This clonotype has only a few counts. J is TRBJ2-5 and V is TRBV28; 8 nucleotides align to TRBD2. The V segment lost 8 bases and the J segment 5 bases; nucleotides outside the gene matches: 4. Germline CDR1 is MDHEN and CDR2 is SYDVKM. The CDR3 covers 12 residues. The CDR3 is CASAGGGETQYF. In DNA form, the CDR3 reads TGTGCCAGCGCGGGGGGCGGGGAGACCCAGTACTTC. The full variable domain, with the rest looked up from reference TRBV28 and TRBJ2-5, is DVKVTQSSRYLVKRTGEKVFLECVQDMDHENMFWYRQDPGLGLRLIYFSYDVKMKEKGDIPEGYSVSREKKERFSLILESASTNQTSMYLCASAGGGETQYFGPGTRLLVL.

This sequence joins TRBV7-2 and TRBJ1-2; 7 bases align to TRBD1. Germline lookup yields CDR1 SGHTA and CDR2 FQGNSA. Unmatched junction bases numbered 9, after V lost 4 bases and J lost 7 bases. The CDR3 covers 14 residues. CDR3 bases: TGTGCCAGCAGCTCATTACAGGGGTTGTCTGGCTACACCTTC. Its translation: CASSSLQGLSGYTF.